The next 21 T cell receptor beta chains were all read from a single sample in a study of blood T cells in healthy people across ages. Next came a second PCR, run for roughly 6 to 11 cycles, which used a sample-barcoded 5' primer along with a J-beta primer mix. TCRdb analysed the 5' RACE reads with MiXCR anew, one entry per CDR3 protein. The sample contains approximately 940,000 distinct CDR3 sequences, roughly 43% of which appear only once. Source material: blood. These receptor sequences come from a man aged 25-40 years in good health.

CDR3 in amino acids: CSARERAGGPYEQYF. The CDR3 DNA reads as TGCAGTGCTAGAGAGCGAGCGGGGGGTCCCTACGAGCAGTACTTC. The chain recombines TRBV20-1 with TRBJ2-7, with TRBD2 identical over 9 bases. This CDR3 has 15 amino acids. Trimming at V came to 0 bases and at J to 2 bases, leaving 5 bases not matched to a gene. Germline CDR1 and CDR2: DFQATT and SNEGSKA (reference sequence).

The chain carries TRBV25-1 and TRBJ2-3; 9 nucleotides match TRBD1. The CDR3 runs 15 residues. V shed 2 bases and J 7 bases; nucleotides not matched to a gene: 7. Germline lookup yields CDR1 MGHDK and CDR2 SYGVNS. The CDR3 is CASSEGGQGRHTQYF. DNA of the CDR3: TGTGCCAGCAGTGAAGGGGGACAGGGTAGGCATACGCAGTATTTT.

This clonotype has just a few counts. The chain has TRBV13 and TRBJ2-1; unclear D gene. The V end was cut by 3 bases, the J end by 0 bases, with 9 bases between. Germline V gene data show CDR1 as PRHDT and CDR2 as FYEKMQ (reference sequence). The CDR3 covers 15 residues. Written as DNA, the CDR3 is TGTGCCAGCAGCTTGATCCGGAGCTCCTACAATGAGCAGTTCTTC. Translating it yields CASSLIRSSYNEQFF.

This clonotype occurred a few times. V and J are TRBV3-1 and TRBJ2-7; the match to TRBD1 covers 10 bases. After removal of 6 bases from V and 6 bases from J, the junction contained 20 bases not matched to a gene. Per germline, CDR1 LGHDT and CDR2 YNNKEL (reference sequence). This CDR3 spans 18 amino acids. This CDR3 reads CASSFGTGDKGSLVEQYF. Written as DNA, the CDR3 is TGTGCCAGCAGTTTCGGGACAGGGGATAAAGGATCTCTGGTCGAGCAGTACTTC.

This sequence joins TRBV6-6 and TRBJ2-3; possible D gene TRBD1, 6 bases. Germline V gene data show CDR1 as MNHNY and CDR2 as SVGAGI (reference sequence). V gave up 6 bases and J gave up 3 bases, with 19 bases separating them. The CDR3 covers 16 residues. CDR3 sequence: CASSQGQLARTDTQYF. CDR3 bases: TGTGCCAGCAGCCAAGGACAGCTTGCTCGGACAGATACGCAGTATTTT.

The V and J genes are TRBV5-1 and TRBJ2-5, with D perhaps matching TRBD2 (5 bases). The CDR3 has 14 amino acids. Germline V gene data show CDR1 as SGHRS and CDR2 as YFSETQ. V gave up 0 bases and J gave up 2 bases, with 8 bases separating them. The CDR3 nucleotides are TGCGCCAGCAGCTTGGTGACTACACAAGAGACCCAGTACTTC. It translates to CASSLVTTQETQYF.

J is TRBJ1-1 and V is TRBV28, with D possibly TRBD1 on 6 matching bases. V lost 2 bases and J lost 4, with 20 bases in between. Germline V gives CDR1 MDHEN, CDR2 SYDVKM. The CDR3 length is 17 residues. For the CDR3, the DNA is TGTGCCAGCAGTTTACCCGGGGGGCGCTTGCAGGGCACTGAAGCTTTCTTT. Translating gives CASSLPGGRLQGTEAFF.

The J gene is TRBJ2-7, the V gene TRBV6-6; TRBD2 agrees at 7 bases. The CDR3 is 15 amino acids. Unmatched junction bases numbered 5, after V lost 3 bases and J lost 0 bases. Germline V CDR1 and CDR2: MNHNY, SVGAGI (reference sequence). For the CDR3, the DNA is TGTGCCAGCAGTTATCAAGCGGGGATCTCCTACGAGCAGTACTTC. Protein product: CASSYQAGISYEQYF.

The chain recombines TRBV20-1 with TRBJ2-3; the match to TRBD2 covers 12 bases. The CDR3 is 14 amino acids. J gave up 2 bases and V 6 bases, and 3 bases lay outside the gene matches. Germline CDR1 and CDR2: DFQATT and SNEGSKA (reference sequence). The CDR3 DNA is TGCAGTGCAACTAGCGGGGGGATCACAGATACGCAGTATTTT. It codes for CSATSGGITDTQYF.

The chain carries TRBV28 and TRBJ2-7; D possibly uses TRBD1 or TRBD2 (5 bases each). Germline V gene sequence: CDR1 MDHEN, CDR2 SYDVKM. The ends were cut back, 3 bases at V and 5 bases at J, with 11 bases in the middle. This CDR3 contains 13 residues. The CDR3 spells CASSFGARNEQYF. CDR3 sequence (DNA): TGTGCCAGCAGTTTCGGGGCTCGCAACGAGCAGTACTTC.

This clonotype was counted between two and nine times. The CDR3 nucleotides are TGCAGCGTTGAAACTTCGGGTTCGAGTAAGTACGAGCAGTACTTC. Protein: CSVETSGSSKYEQYF. The gene calls are TRBV29-1 and TRBJ2-4; D is ambiguous. The tail of the sequence fits TRBJ2-7 better, so the J call may be wrong. Germline V gene lookup returns CDR1 SQVTM and CDR2 ANQGSEA. This CDR3 has 15 residues.

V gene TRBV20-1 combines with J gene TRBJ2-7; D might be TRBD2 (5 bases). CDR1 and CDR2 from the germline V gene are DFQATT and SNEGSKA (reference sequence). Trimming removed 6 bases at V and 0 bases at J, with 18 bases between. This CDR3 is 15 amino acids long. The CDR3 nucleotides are TGCAGTGCGCCGAGACTGAGGGCGGGCTCCTACGAGCAGTACTTC. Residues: CSAPRLRAGSYEQYF.

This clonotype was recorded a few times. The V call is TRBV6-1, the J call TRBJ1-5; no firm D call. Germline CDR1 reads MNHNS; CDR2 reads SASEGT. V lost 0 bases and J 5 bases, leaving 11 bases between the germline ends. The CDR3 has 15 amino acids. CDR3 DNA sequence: TGTGCCAGCAGTGAAGCGCTCACAGCCTATCAGCCCCAGCATTTT. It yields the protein CASSEALTAYQPQHF.

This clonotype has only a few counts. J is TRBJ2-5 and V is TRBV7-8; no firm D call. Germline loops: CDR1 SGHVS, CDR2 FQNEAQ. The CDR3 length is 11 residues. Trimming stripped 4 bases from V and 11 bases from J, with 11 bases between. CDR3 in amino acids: CASSSNPAQYF. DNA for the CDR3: TGTGCCAGCAGCTCTAACCCGGCGCAGTACTTC. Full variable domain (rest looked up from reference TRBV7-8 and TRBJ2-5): GAGVSQSPRYKVAKRGQDVALRCDPISGHVSLFWYQQALGQGPEFLTYFQNEAQLDKSGLPSDRFFAERPEGSVSTLKIQRTQQEDSAVYLCASSSNPAQYFGPGTRLLVL.

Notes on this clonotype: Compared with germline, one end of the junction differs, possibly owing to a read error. Here the CDR3 DNA reads TGCAGTGCTAGCGGGACAGTCAATCAACCCCAGCATTTT. This sequence encodes CSASGTVNQPQHF. The chain recombines TRBV20-1 with TRBJ1-5, with TRBD1 matching over 7 bases. Germline V gives CDR1 DFQATT, CDR2 SNEGSKA (reference sequence). This CDR3 region has 13 residues.

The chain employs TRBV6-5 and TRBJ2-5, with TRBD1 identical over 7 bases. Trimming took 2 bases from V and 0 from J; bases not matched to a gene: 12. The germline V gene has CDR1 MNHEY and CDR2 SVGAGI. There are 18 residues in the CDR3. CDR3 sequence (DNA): TGTGCCAGCAGTTACAGCCCTGGGACAGCCAACTACCAAGAGACCCAGTACTTC. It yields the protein CASSYSPGTANYQETQYF.

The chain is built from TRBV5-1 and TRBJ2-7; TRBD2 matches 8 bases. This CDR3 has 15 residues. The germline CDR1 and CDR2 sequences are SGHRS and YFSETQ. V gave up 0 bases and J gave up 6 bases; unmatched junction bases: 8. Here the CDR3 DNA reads TGCGCCAGCAGCTTGGCGGCGAGCGGGGGCGGCGAGCAGTACTTC. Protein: CASSLAASGGGEQYF.

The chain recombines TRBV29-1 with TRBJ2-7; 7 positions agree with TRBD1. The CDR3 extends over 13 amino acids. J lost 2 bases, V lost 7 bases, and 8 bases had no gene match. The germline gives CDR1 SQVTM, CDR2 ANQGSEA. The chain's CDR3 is CSAKTGFTYEQYF. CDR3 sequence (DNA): TGCAGCGCCAAGACAGGGTTTACCTACGAGCAGTACTTC.

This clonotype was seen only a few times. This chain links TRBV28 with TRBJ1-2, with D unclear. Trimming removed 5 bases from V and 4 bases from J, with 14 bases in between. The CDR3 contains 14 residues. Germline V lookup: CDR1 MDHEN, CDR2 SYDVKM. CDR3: CASSGGGRSYGYTF. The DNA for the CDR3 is TGTGCCAGCAGTGGCGGCGGCAGGAGCTATGGCTACACCTTC.

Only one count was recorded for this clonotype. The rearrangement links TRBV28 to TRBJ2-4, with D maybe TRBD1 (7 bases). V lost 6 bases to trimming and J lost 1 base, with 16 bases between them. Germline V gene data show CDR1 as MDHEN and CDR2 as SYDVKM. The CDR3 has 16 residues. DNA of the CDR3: TGTGCCAGCAGACCTCGCGGGACAGTGGCCAAAAACATTCAGTACTTC. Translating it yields CASRPRGTVAKNIQYF.

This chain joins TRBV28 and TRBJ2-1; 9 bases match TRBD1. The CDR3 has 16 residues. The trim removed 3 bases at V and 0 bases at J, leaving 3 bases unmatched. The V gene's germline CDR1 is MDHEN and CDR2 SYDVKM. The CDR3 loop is CASSLWGQGSYNEQFF. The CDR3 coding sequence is TGTGCCAGCAGTTTGTGGGGACAGGGCTCCTACAATGAGCAGTTCTTC.